The rows below give T cell receptor beta chains drawn from one sample of a study of control samples from healthy donors and cancer patients. Method: immunoSEQ multiplex PCR; TCRdb's copy keeps in-frame clones and lacks some. The sample consists of some 130,000 clones, 75% to 95% of them appearing once. Sequencing input: blood. Source of these receptors: a man aged 35 to 55 in good health. Each CDR3 is given with its conserved first and last residue. Each record gives: V gene, J gene, clone size, CDR3 protein. A clone size is listed for some rows: how often the clone was seen (once, few, many), or a class if it is expanded.

>TRBV11-3|TRBJ1-1|.
CASSEQQNTEAFF
>TRBV2|TRBJ1-3|.
CASSGQTTGNTIYF
>TRBV6-1|TRBJ1-1|.
CASSDQGGTEAFF
>TRBV18|TRBJ2-5|.
CASSPPSLQETQYF
>TRBV7-3|TRBJ2-7|.
CASSLSAGPTYEQYF
>TRBV6-1|TRBJ2-3|.
CASSDRALAGADTQYF
>TRBV4-1|TRBJ2-5|few
CASSLEGAQETQYF
>TRBV19|TRBJ1-5|.
CASSRTGGAIRPQHF
>TRBV3-1/TRBV3-2|TRBJ2-7|once
CASSQRGRAWEQYF
>TRBV27|TRBJ2-7|.
CASGTGAYEQYF
>TRBV24-1|TRBJ2-1|.
CATTKGGYNEQFF
>TRBV30|TRBJ1-1|few
CAWSSLPGRAFF
>TRBV6-2/TRBV6-3|TRBJ2-7|.
CASSQGGAGKSSYEQYF
>TRBV30|TRBJ1-2|.
CAWSYRDGSDGYTF
>TRBV2|TRBJ2-5|.
CASRLTGEETQYF
>TRBV19|TRBJ2-7|few
CASSMIKGAEYEQYF
>TRBV11-2|TRBJ2-3|.
CASSRGPSNTQYF
>TRBV9|TRBJ1-2|.
CASSRTGAQNYGYTF
>TRBV5-5|TRBJ2-3|.
CASRSRGPGGRLDTQYF
>TRBV13|TRBJ2-2|.
CASSPRAAGGNTGELFF
>TRBV5-6|TRBJ1-1|.
CASSLQGREAFF
>TRBV19|TRBJ1-6|.
CASSISNGQGNSPLHF
>TRBV29-1|TRBJ2-3|.
CSAPGGYNSTDTQYF
>TRBV19|TRBJ2-7|.
CASSLSPVYEQYF
>TRBV2|TRBJ1-1|once
CASSEGPGYTEAFF
>TRBV3-1/TRBV3-2|TRBJ2-7|.
CASSRPGEQYF
>TRBV7-3|TRBJ2-3|once
CASSFETGTQYF
>TRBV20-1|TRBJ2-3|.
CSASGTGIDTQYF
>TRBV27|TRBJ2-1|.
CASSLLNRGLYNEQFF
>TRBV18|TRBJ2-7|.
CASSPGTDYEQYF
>TRBV4-1|TRBJ1-5|few
CASSQEQTAYQPQHF
>TRBV5-1|TRBJ1-1|.
CASSWDRGETEAFF
>TRBV7-9|TRBJ2-1|once
CASGPGVAGGNEQFF
>TRBV12-5|TRBJ1-4|.
CASGLGQGPNEKLFF
>TRBV19|TRBJ2-3|.
CASVNHEGPPRGFTDTQYF
>TRBV7-7|TRBJ2-1|.
CASSPGTGAYNEQFF
>TRBV4-1|TRBJ1-2|.
CASSQDQGGLAYGYTF
>TRBV3-1/TRBV3-2|TRBJ1-5|once
CASSPRQDHQPQHF
>TRBV30|TRBJ1-1|.
CAWTDQGARTEAFF
>TRBV7-7|TRBJ2-3|.
CASSPNLGDTQYF
>TRBV5-6|TRBJ1-5|.
CASSLGGGPQHF
>TRBV7-3|TRBJ2-5|.
CASSRGGAGETQYF
>TRBV11-2|TRBJ1-1|once
CASSLNPEFWAFF
>TRBV28|TRBJ2-2|.
CASSFFANTGELFF
>TRBV7-2|TRBJ2-3|.
CASSLGGTDTQYF
>TRBV5-1|TRBJ2-7|.
CASSAGTGGPYEQYF
>TRBV19|TRBJ1-3|.
CASSISPGNTIYF
>TRBV3-1/TRBV3-2|TRBJ1-4|.
CASSQYLPEKLFF
>TRBV18|TRBJ2-3|.
CASSPSLGQGGTDTQYF
>TRBV5-1|TRBJ2-5|.
CASSLGPSETQYF
>TRBV6-5|TRBJ1-5|.
CASSTTVYSNQPQHF
>TRBV5-1|TRBJ2-1|.
CASSFKTGGGEQFF
>TRBV27|TRBJ2-3|.
CASSLSTGWADTQYF
>TRBV10-1|TRBJ2-7|few
CASSSTGEQYF